This T cell receptor beta chain was identified during a study of blood T cell repertoires in COVID-19. Source study methods: Using reference gene primer amplification, nucleated cell counts were estimated. Sequencing used immunoSEQ multiplex PCR; TCRdb keeps in-frame clones, though not all of them. V and J calls and clone size are given by that table; D and trimming were obtained from the DNA. Here the sample spans 300,000 or so clones, roughly 88% being singletons. The V and J ends lost 3 bases and 6 bases respectively, with 12 bases between them. This CDR3 has 13 amino acids. Germline V gene sequence: CDR1 DFQATT, CDR2 SNEGSKA (reference sequence).

The TCR originated in a woman aged 30 to 39 with COVID-19, enrolled during active disease. Sequencing used peripheral blood. V gene TRBV20-1 combines with J gene TRBJ1-5; TRBD1 might be the D (6 bases). CDR3 amino acids: CSASTGRVQPQHF. The CDR3 region has the DNA TGCAGTGCTAGTACAGGGCGGGTTCAGCCCCAGCATTTT.